The 13 T cell receptor beta chains presented below share a single source sample, sequenced in a study of blood T cell repertoires in COVID-19. Measured with immunoSEQ multiplex PCR; TCRdb has only the in-frame clones, and not every one. The data contain more than 100,000 clones, roughly 91% of them singletons. The sequencing sample was made of peripheral blood. All receptors derive from a man in his fifties or sixties with active or convalescent COVID-19.

Concerning this clone itself: In the same sample, other DNA sequences code for this CDR3. The CDR3 sequence: CASSGDRTNTGELFF. Here the CDR3 DNA reads TGTGCCAGCAGCGGGGACAGGACGAACACCGGGGAGCTGTTTTTT. The chain links TRBV9 to TRBJ2-2, with 8 nucleotides matching TRBD1. Germline V CDR1 and CDR2: SGDLS, YYNGEE. With 3 bases clipped from V and 0 bases from J, the junction kept 1 base outside the gene matches. There are 15 residues in the CDR3.

The chain recombines TRBV15 with TRBJ1-5, with D possibly being TRBD1 (6 bases). Trimming took 3 bases from V and 4 from J, leaving 10 bases between them. This CDR3 is built from 14 residues. Germline loops: CDR1 LNHNV, CDR2 YYDKDF (reference sequence). The CDR3 sequence: CATSSQGSNQPQHF. The CDR3 DNA reads TGTGCCACCAGCAGCCAGGGGTCTAATCAGCCCCAGCATTTT. Drawing the rest from reference TRBV15 and TRBJ1-5, the complete variable domain is DAMVIQNPRYQVTQFGKPVTLSCSQTLNHNVMYWYQQKSSQAPKLLFHYYDKDFNNEADTPDNFQSRRPNTSFCFLDIRSPGLGDTAMYLCATSSQGSNQPQHFGDGTRLSIL.

This chain connects TRBV4-2 to TRBJ2-2; tentative D call: TRBD1 (5 bases). Germline loops: CDR1 LGHNA, CDR2 YNFKEQ. With 0 bases removed from V and 1 base from J, the gap between germline ends came to 12 bases. The CDR3 length is 17 residues. The CDR3 DNA reads as TGTGCCAGCAGCCAAGATGCCCAGGGCTTGAACACCGGGGAGCTGTTTTTT. It yields the protein CASSQDAQGLNTGELFF.

V gene TRBV7-8 combines with J gene TRBJ1-3, with a possible D match to TRBD1 (6 bases). The ends were cut back, 1 base at V and 3 bases at J, with 13 bases in the middle. The length of the CDR3 is 16 residues. Germline V CDR1 and CDR2: SGHVS, FQNEAQ. CDR3: CASSLDGGPGGNTIYF. The CDR3 nucleotides are TGTGCCAGCAGCTTAGACGGGGGGCCGGGTGGAAACACCATATATTTT.

The rearrangement links TRBV7-9 to TRBJ1-6; 7 bases map to TRBD1. The germline V gene has CDR1 SEHNR and CDR2 FQNEAQ (reference sequence). This CDR3 is 15 amino acids long. V was clipped by 5 bases and J by 10 bases; unmatched bases: 11. CDR3 sequence reads: CASSHWTGGGSPLHF. The CDR3 region has the DNA TGTGCCAGCAGCCACTGGACAGGAGGCGGGTCACCCCTCCACTTT.

This clone was found a few times. An end of the junction does not agree with germline; a read error may underlie this. The chain carries TRBV4-1 and TRBJ2-5, with 7 nucleotides matching TRBD2. CDR3 size: 16 residues. The germline V gene encodes CDR1 MGHRA and CDR2 YSYEKL. CDR3 in amino acids: CASSQEGGGDQETQYF. CDR3 DNA sequence: TGCGCCAGCAGCCAAGAGGGGGGGGGAGACCAAGAAACCCAGTACTTC.

V gene TRBV2 combines with J gene TRBJ1-1; unclear D gene. CDR1 is SNHLY and CDR2 is FYNNEI in the germline V gene. V lost 6 bases, J lost 2 bases, and 7 bases lay in between. This CDR3 is 12 amino acids long. CDR3 loop: CASSVLNTEAFF. Here the CDR3 DNA reads TGTGCCAGCAGCGTCTTAAACACTGAAGCTTTCTTT.

The sample holds one count of this clone. This rearrangement joins TRBV5-1 to TRBJ1-5; possible D gene TRBD1, 5 bases. The germline V and J ends were trimmed by 4 bases and 7 bases, with 15 bases remaining between them. The CDR3 extends over 14 amino acids. Per germline, CDR1 SGHRS and CDR2 YFSETQ. As DNA, the CDR3 is TGCGCCAGCAGCCCGGCGGCAGGGAAACAGCCCCAGCATTTT. It yields the protein CASSPAAGKQPQHF. Together with reference TRBV5-1 and TRBJ1-5, the CDR3 gives the full variable domain: KAGVTQTPRYLIKTRGQQVTLSCSPISGHRSVSWYQQTPGQGLQFLFEYFSETQRNKGNFPGRFSGRQFSNSRSEMNVSTLELGDSALYLCASSPAAGKQPQHFGDGTRLSIL.

The genes are TRBV2 and TRBJ1-1; a possible D gene is TRBD1 (6 bases). This CDR3 is 17 amino acids long. Germline V gene data show CDR1 as SNHLY and CDR2 as FYNNEI. The V end was cut by 4 bases, the J end by 0 bases, with 18 bases between. The CDR3 DNA reads TGTGCCAGCAGTGCCCGGGGGGCCGAATGGATGAACACTGAAGCTTTCTTT. It encodes CASSARGAEWMNTEAFF.

This sequence joins TRBV6-6 and TRBJ2-1, with 9 bases fitting TRBD1. The V and J ends lost 7 bases and 6 bases, in that order; junction bases with no gene match: 13. Germline CDR1 is MNHNY and CDR2 is SVGAGI (reference sequence). CDR3 length: 16 amino acids. CDR3 DNA sequence: TGTGCCAGCACCAAGGGCGGGACAGGGTTTCGCAATGAGCAGTTCTTC. It yields the protein CASTKGGTGFRNEQFF.

The chain is built from TRBV28 and TRBJ2-5, with 9 bases aligning to TRBD1. The CDR3 is made up of 17 amino acids. CDR1 MDHEN and CDR2 SYDVKM come from the germline V gene. V trimming: 2 bases; J trimming: 2 bases; junction bases outside the gene matches: 9. The CDR3 coding sequence is TGTGCCAGCAGTTTAATCGGACAGGGGACGACTCAAGAGACCCAGTACTTC. Encoded protein: CASSLIGQGTTQETQYF. Full variable domain (rest looked up from reference TRBV28 and TRBJ2-5): DVKVTQSSRYLVKRTGEKVFLECVQDMDHENMFWYRQDPGLGLRLIYFSYDVKMKEKGDIPEGYSVSREKKERFSLILESASTNQTSMYLCASSLIGQGTTQETQYFGPGTRLLVL.

The chain recombines TRBV15 with TRBJ2-3, with D possibly being TRBD2 (6 bases). Trimming removed 1 base at V and 2 bases at J, with 7 bases between. The V gene's germline CDR1 is LNHNV and CDR2 YYDKDF (reference sequence). This CDR3 is 14 amino acids long. CDR3 in amino acids: CATSRVAATDTQYF. In DNA, the CDR3 is TGTGCCACCAGCAGAGTAGCGGCCACAGATACGCAGTATTTT.

V gene TRBV30 combines with J gene TRBJ1-3; D uncertain. Germline CDR1 and CDR2: GTSNPN and SVGIG (reference sequence). The CDR3 has 15 residues. Between the trimmed V and J ends, which lost 2 bases and 8 bases, there was a span of 19 bases. As DNA, the CDR3 is TGTGCCTGGAGTCTCAGCTTGAAGCGGGAGGACACCATATATTTT. This translates into CAWSLSLKREDTIYF.